This T cell receptor (beta chain) was sequenced in a study of Graves' ophthalmopathy and Graves' hyperthyroidism. Notes on the study in general: Most expanded clonotypes from thyroid (those above 0.001 frequency) were also found in blood.

At least ten counts were recorded for this clonotype. Its antigen is not known. PBMCs came from 8.5 to 10 ml of fresh peripheral blood. RNA served as the template for amplifying TCR beta CDR3 regions. Second-round multiplex PCR came after a first-round RT-PCR that employed HTBI primers. One entry per CDR3 protein results from TCRdb running MiXCR on the multiplex PCR reads. Of hundreds of thousands of distinct CDR3 sequences in the sample, about two fifths were seen once. Trimming stripped 5 bases from V and 0 bases from J, with 13 bases between. Germline V CDR1 and CDR2: SGHTA, FQGNSA. The CDR3 covers 15 residues.

The sequenced material came from peripheral blood. This sequence originates from an adult man with Graves' ophthalmopathy. The V gene is TRBV7-2, the J gene TRBJ1-1; D remains ambiguous. CDR3 in DNA: TGTGCCAGCAGCGTACGACCCGCCATGAACACTGAAGCTTTCTTT. This codes for CASSVRPAMNTEAFF.